Each of the 18 T cell receptor beta chains below was sequenced from the same sample in a study of cytomegalovirus exposure and HLA in healthy donors. In the PCR, 60 Vbeta and 13 Jbeta primers were used. The data were produced by immunoSEQ multiplex PCR, yet TCRdb's version contains in-frame clones alone and is incomplete. The sample includes 190,000 or so clones, over 80% of them seen just once. Sequenced input: PBMCs. These TCRs come from a woman aged 45-59 years in good health and CMV-seropositive.

The chain links TRBV5-8 to TRBJ1-2; 8 bases match TRBD1. CDR1 is SGHTS, CDR2 YDEGEE, per germline. The CDR3 runs to 13 residues. J was trimmed by 5 bases and V by 5 bases; bases with no gene match: 5. The DNA for the CDR3 is TGTGCCAGCAGGCAGGGACAGGAATATGGCTACACCTTC. Its protein is CASRQGQEYGYTF.

This chain joins TRBV5-1 and TRBJ2-7, with D hard to call. The germline gives CDR1 SGHRS, CDR2 YFSETQ. V was trimmed by 1 base and J by 9 bases, leaving 17 bases between them. The CDR3 covers 14 residues. CDR3 bases: TGCGCCAGCAGCTTGTTGAGCAGCTACGAGCGGCAGTACTTC. This gives the protein CASSLLSSYERQYF.

V is TRBV30 and J is TRBJ2-1, with D tentatively TRBD2 (6 bases). The CDR3 has 15 residues. V gave up 3 bases and J gave up 4 bases, with 16 bases separating them. From germline, CDR1 is GTSNPN and CDR2 SVGIG (reference sequence). The CDR3 reads CAWRGRDWAYNEQFF. Here the CDR3 DNA reads TGTGCCTGGAGGGGCCGGGACTGGGCTTACAATGAGCAGTTCTTC. Full variable domain (remainder filled in from reference TRBV30 and TRBJ2-1): SQTIHQWPATLVQPVGSPLSLECTVEGTSNPNLYWYRQAAGRGLQLLFYSVGIGQISSEVPQNLSASRPQDRQFILSSKKLLLSDSGFYLCAWRGRDWAYNEQFFGPGTRLTVL.

This rearrangement joins TRBV7-6 to TRBJ1-2; TRBD1 matches at 7 bases. Germline loops: CDR1 SGHVS, CDR2 FNYEAQ. The CDR3 sequence is 13 residues long. The trim removed 4 bases at V and 8 bases at J, leaving 7 bases unmatched. The CDR3 nucleotides read TGTGCCAGCAGCTCCCGGACAGGTGAGGGCTACACCTTC. Protein product: CASSSRTGEGYTF.

V usage is TRBV27 and J usage is TRBJ1-3; D is unresolved. CDR3 length: 14 amino acids. V lost 5 bases and J lost 0, with 8 bases in between. The germline CDR1 and CDR2 sequences are MNHEY and SMNVEV (reference sequence). CDR3 nucleotides: TGTGCCAGCAGTCCTAAGAGCTCTGGAAACACCATATATTTT. Amino acid sequence: CASSPKSSGNTIYF.

V is TRBV2 and J is TRBJ1-5; no reliable D call. The CDR3 is 14 residues long. Germline CDR1 and CDR2: SNHLY and FYNNEI. V lost 7 bases, J lost 0 bases, and 10 bases lay in between. The CDR3 DNA reads TGTGCCAGCAACCCGACACCTAGCAATCAGCCCCAGCATTTT. This encodes CASNPTPSNQPQHF.

This clone was counted a few times. This chain uses TRBV18 with TRBJ2-1, with unresolved D. Trimming stripped 2 bases from V and 4 bases from J, with 6 bases between. Germline lookup yields CDR1 KGHSH and CDR2 LQKENI. The CDR3 is 13 amino acids. Here the CDR3 DNA reads TGTGCCAGCTCACCAAAGCCTTACAATGAGCAGTTCTTC. This codes for CASSPKPYNEQFF.

The chain employs TRBV7-9 and TRBJ2-3; 15 nucleotides match TRBD2. Losses at the gene ends were 2 bases for V and 4 bases for J; bases not matched to a gene: 10. In germline, CDR1 is SEHNR, CDR2 FQNEAQ (reference sequence). The CDR3 covers 19 residues. The CDR3 sequence is CASSLSGTSGGHVSDTQYF. In DNA, the CDR3 is TGTGCCAGCAGCTTATCCGGGACTAGCGGGGGGCATGTATCAGATACGCAGTATTTT.

The gene calls are TRBV7-3 and TRBJ2-1; TRBD2 aligns across 10 bases. Trimming took 2 bases from V and 1 from J; bases not matched to a gene: 2. CDR1 and CDR2 (germline): SGHTA, FQGTGA. The CDR3 extends over 16 amino acids. As DNA, the CDR3 is TGTGCCAGCAGCTTAGTAGCGGGGGGTTCCTACAATGAGCAGTTCTTC. Encoded protein: CASSLVAGGSYNEQFF.

This clone was recorded once. The rearrangement uses TRBV15 and TRBJ1-6; D may be TRBD1 (6 bases). This CDR3 contains 16 residues. Trimming shortened V by 5 bases and J by 1 base, and 12 bases separated the two germline ends. Germline V CDR1 and CDR2: LNHNV, YYDKDF (reference sequence). For the CDR3, the DNA is TGTGCCACCAGCCTTGGGGGCGGGTCCTATAATTCACCCCTCCACTTT. Protein sequence: CATSLGGGSYNSPLHF. The full variable domain, with the rest looked up from reference TRBV15 and TRBJ1-6, is DAMVIQNPRYQVTQFGKPVTLSCSQTLNHNVMYWYQQKSSQAPKLLFHYYDKDFNNEADTPDNFQSRRPNTSFCFLDIRSPGLGDTAMYLCATSLGGGSYNSPLHFGNGTRLTVT.

The chain carries TRBV29-1 and TRBJ1-3; possibly TRBD1 for D (6 bases). Trimming left V 3 bases short and J 2 bases short, with 11 bases between. Germline CDR1 and CDR2: SQVTM and ANQGSEA. CDR3 length equals 14 residues. The CDR3 is CSVDREGAGNTIYF. In DNA form, the CDR3 reads TGCAGCGTTGATCGGGAGGGGGCTGGAAACACCATATATTTT. The variable domain in full, with the rest retrieved from reference TRBV29-1 and TRBJ1-3, is SAVISQKPSRDICQRGTSLTIQCQVDSQVTMMFWYRQQPGQSLTLIATANQGSEATYESGFVIDKFPISRPNLTFSTLTVSNMSPEDSSIYLCSVDREGAGNTIYFGEGSWLTVV.

V usage is TRBV2 and J usage is TRBJ1-1; D is possibly TRBD1 (6 bases). The V gene's germline CDR1 is SNHLY and CDR2 FYNNEI. V was cut by 6 bases and J by 1 base, with 12 bases left in between. CDR3 length equals 14 residues. The CDR3 DNA sequence: TGTGCCAGCAGCGAGGGACACAGGAACACTGAAGCTTTCTTT. Its translation: CASSEGHRNTEAFF.

This clone has ten or more counts. This rearrangement joins TRBV28 to TRBJ1-2; TRBD1 matches 10 bases. V was clipped by 4 bases and J by 4 bases; unmatched bases: 3. CDR1 is MDHEN, CDR2 SYDVKM, per germline. This CDR3 spans 14 amino acids. The CDR3 is CASSSGTGVYGYTF. CDR3 DNA: TGTGCCAGCAGTTCCGGGACAGGGGTCTATGGCTACACCTTC.

This chain joins TRBV11-3 and TRBJ1-2, with D uncertain. Per the germline V gene, CDR1 is SGHNT and CDR2 is YENEEA. Trimming stripped 6 bases from V and 3 bases from J, with 14 bases between. CDR3 length equals 14 residues. This CDR3 reads CASRGFGEDYGYTF. Written as DNA, the CDR3 is TGTGCCAGCAGGGGTTTTGGGGAGGACTATGGCTACACCTTC.

The chain is built from TRBV18 and TRBJ2-1, with D possibly being TRBD2 (5 bases). CDR1 and CDR2 from the germline V gene are KGHSH and LQKENI. The V gene lost 3 bases and the J gene lost 8 bases, with 14 bases spanning the gap. This CDR3 region has 14 residues. The CDR3 coding sequence is TGTGCCAGCTCACCCACCAGCCCCGGGGATGAGCAGTTCTTC. Translated, it gives CASSPTSPGDEQFF. The full variable domain, in which reference TRBV18 and TRBJ2-1 provide the parts outside the CDR3, is NAGVMQNPRHLVRRRGQEARLRCSPMKGHSHVYWYRQLPEEGLKFMVYLQKENIIDESGMPKERFSAEFPKEGPSILRIQQVVRGDSAAYFCASSPTSPGDEQFFGPGTRLTVL.

V gene TRBV5-1 combines with J gene TRBJ2-6; 8 bases are a match to TRBD1. The CDR3 totals 16 residues. Germline V CDR1 and CDR2: SGHRS, YFSETQ. The V gene end was trimmed by 0 bases and the J gene end by 9 bases; junction bases not matched to a gene: 8. Here the CDR3 DNA reads TGCGCCAGCAGCTTGGGGCCAGGGGGCGATGACAACGTCCTGACTTTC. It codes for CASSLGPGGDDNVLTF.

This clone has only a few counts. The chain has TRBV10-2 and TRBJ1-1, with TRBD1 as a possible D gene (5 bases). This CDR3 has 13 amino acids. Germline CDR1 WSHSY, CDR2 SAAADI. Trimming removed 8 bases at V and 4 bases at J, with 14 bases between. CDR3 sequence reads: CASRAGGSTEAFF. The CDR3 DNA is TGCGCCAGCCGAGCGGGGGGGAGCACTGAAGCTTTCTTT.

The chain uses TRBV7-2 and TRBJ2-3; D possibly corresponds to TRBD1 (6 bases). The CDR3 is 14 amino acids. Trimming took 6 bases from V and 0 from J, leaving 10 bases between them. The germline V gene has CDR1 SGHTA and CDR2 FQGNSA. The CDR3 nucleotides are TGTGCCAGCAGGGGGGCGGTGAGCACAGATACGCAGTATTTT. Translated: CASRGAVSTDTQYF.